These 10 T cell receptor beta chains were sequenced from one sample in a study of blood T cell repertoires in COVID-19 (dated by TCRdb to about 2020). The library was prepared using the immunoSEQ multiplex PCR assay. Entries here come from immuneACCESS through TCRdb and include only in-frame sequences with V and J called. Some clones fail to appear in such tables; in the studies checked, an unresolved V gene covers under half of the shortfall, and the cause of the remainder is unknown. The sample table holds about 240,000 clones, of which more than 75% were seen once. Around 12% of the sample lies in the top ten. Sample: peripheral blood. These TCRs come from a woman in her sixties or seventies with active or convalescent COVID-19.

The chain carries TRBV30 and TRBJ1-2; 7 nucleotides agree with TRBD1. V trimming: 4 bases; J trimming: 8 bases; junction bases outside the gene matches: 10. From germline, CDR1 is GTSNPN and CDR2 SVGIG (reference sequence). CDR3 length equals 13 residues. The CDR3 loop is CAWIGQVWDGYTF. DNA for the CDR3: TGTGCCTGGATTGGACAGGTTTGGGACGGCTACACCTTC.

This clone appeared a few times. The chain combines TRBV7-2 with TRBJ1-6, with 10 positions matching TRBD1. Unmatched junction bases numbered 3, after V lost 3 bases and J lost 7 bases. This CDR3 is 15 amino acids long. Germline CDR1 is SGHTA and CDR2 is FQGNSA. The CDR3 DNA follows: TGTGCCAGCAGCTTTCGGGGACAGGGGAATTCACCCCTCCACTTT. Translated, it gives CASSFRGQGNSPLHF.

The rearrangement joins TRBV29-1 to TRBJ1-2; 9 nucleotides agree with TRBD1. The CDR3 consists of 14 residues. The germline CDR1 and CDR2 sequences are SQVTM and ANQGSEA. Unmatched junction bases numbered 6, after V lost 5 bases and J lost 2 bases. DNA of the CDR3: TGCAGCGTTACATCCGGGACAGGGAACTATGGCTACACCTTC. It yields the protein CSVTSGTGNYGYTF.

J is TRBJ1-2 and V is TRBV18, with TRBD1 identical over 10 bases. Germline CDR1 and CDR2: KGHSH and LQKENI. With 4 bases clipped from V and 6 bases from J, the junction kept 8 bases outside the gene matches. The CDR3 has 15 amino acids. The CDR3 region has the DNA TGTGCCAGCTCACTGCCGGGACAGGGGATGAATGGCTACACCTTC. Translated: CASSLPGQGMNGYTF.

The rearrangement uses TRBV5-4 and TRBJ1-1; 7 bases match TRBD1. This CDR3 is built from 14 residues. CDR1 is SGHNT, CDR2 YYREEE, per germline (reference sequence). With V trimmed by 4 bases and J by 4 bases, 7 bases remained unmatched. CDR3 nucleotides: TGTGCCAGCAGCCCGGGACAGACCTTCACTGAAGCTTTCTTT. Translating it yields CASSPGQTFTEAFF.

This rearrangement joins TRBV5-6 to TRBJ1-6, with TRBD1 as a possible D gene (5 bases). This CDR3 spans 13 amino acids. Trimming took off 4 bases at V and 8 bases at J, with 10 bases between the two ends. The V gene's germline CDR1 is SGHDT and CDR2 YYEEEE. The CDR3 nucleotides read TGTGCCAGCAGCCGAGGGACTGATTCACCCCTCCACTTT. This translates into CASSRGTDSPLHF.

The chain is built from TRBV2 and TRBJ1-6; unclear D gene. This CDR3 has 15 residues. Germline V gene sequence: CDR1 SNHLY, CDR2 FYNNEI. Trimming removed 6 bases from V and 7 bases from J, with 16 bases in between. The CDR3 loop reads CASSPLRARNSPLHF. The CDR3 DNA sequence: TGTGCCAGCAGCCCCTTGAGAGCGCGGAATTCACCCCTCCACTTT.

The rearrangement joins TRBV5-1 to TRBJ2-7; no firm D call. The germline V gene encodes CDR1 SGHRS and CDR2 YFSETQ. The V and J ends lost 0 bases and 3 bases respectively, with 10 bases between them. The CDR3 length is 14 residues. This chain's CDR3 is CASSLAETVYEQYF. As DNA, the CDR3 is TGCGCCAGCAGCTTGGCCGAAACAGTCTACGAGCAGTACTTC.

This clone was counted between two and nine times. The chain couples TRBV4-3 to TRBJ1-4; 9 bases agree with TRBD1. Germline loops: CDR1 LGHNA, CDR2 YSLEER. There are 16 residues in the CDR3. Trimming cost V 0 bases and J 7 bases; bases outside gene matches: 6. The CDR3 region is CASSQDPGTGSEKLFF. DNA of the CDR3: TGCGCCAGCAGCCAAGATCCCGGGACAGGGAGTGAAAAACTGTTTTTT.

This clone has only one observation. The chain employs TRBV12-5 and TRBJ2-5; D might be TRBD1 (6 bases). Germline V gives CDR1 LGHNT, CDR2 FRNRAP. Trimming pared 4 bases from V and 2 bases from J, leaving 8 bases between. The CDR3 covers 13 residues. The CDR3 sequence: CASGSGQQETQYF. In DNA form, the CDR3 reads TGTGCTAGTGGTTCTGGACAGCAAGAGACCCAGTACTTC. Full variable domain (rest looked up from reference TRBV12-5 and TRBJ2-5): DARVTQTPRHKVTEMGQEVTMRCQPILGHNTVFWYRQTMMQGLELLAYFRNRAPLDDSGMPKDRFSAEMPDATLATLKIQPSEPRDSAVYFCASGSGQQETQYFGPGTRLLVL.